Shown below are 15 T cell receptor beta chains from a single sample sequenced in a study of OX40 agonist ivuxolimab in advanced cancers. Measured with immunoSEQ multiplex PCR; TCRdb has only the in-frame clones, and not every one. The sample holds 52,000 or so clones; 65% to 90% are singletons and the top ten take around 3.6%. Material: CD4+ or CD8+ T cells sorted from blood, obtained in a trial of the OX40 agonist ivuxolimab. The source is an adult with an advanced solid tumor such as melanoma, head and neck, liver or kidney cancer.

V and J are TRBV7-8 and TRBJ2-1, with unresolved D. CDR3 length: 13 amino acids. Germline V CDR1 and CDR2: SGHVS, FQNEAQ. V was pared by 4 bases and J by 7 bases, with 11 bases between. This chain's CDR3 is CASSYRPGNEQFF. CDR3 DNA sequence: TGTGCCAGCAGCTACCGCCCGGGTAATGAGCAGTTCTTC.

This clone appeared a single time. This chain joins TRBV10-2 and TRBJ1-3; tentatively, D is TRBD1 (5 bases). The CDR3 loop spans 15 amino acids. The germline V gene has CDR1 WSHSY and CDR2 SAAADI. Trimming cost V 2 bases and J 4 bases, with 12 bases left between them. The CDR3 spells CASSEGQGKGNTIYF. The CDR3 DNA sequence: TGCGCCAGCAGTGAGGGGCAGGGCAAAGGAAACACCATATATTTT.

The chain joins TRBV11-2 to TRBJ2-7; the match to TRBD1 covers 9 bases. V shed 5 bases, J shed 2 bases, and the junction held 4 bases outside the gene matches. The V gene's germline CDR1 is SGHAT and CDR2 FQNNGV. The CDR3 covers 14 residues. The CDR3 protein is CASSKGQGAYEQYF. The CDR3 DNA follows: TGTGCCAGCAGCAAGGGACAGGGAGCCTACGAGCAGTACTTC.

This clone was picked up a small number of times. The chain employs TRBV10-3 and TRBJ2-3; D not certain. V gave up 8 bases and J gave up 3 bases, with 12 bases separating them. Germline V CDR1 and CDR2: ENHRY, SYGVKD. The CDR3 is 13 residues long. The chain's CDR3 is CAISSAGTDTQYF. CDR3 coding DNA: TGTGCCATCTCCAGCGCTGGGACAGATACGCAGTATTTT.

The V and J genes are TRBV7-2 and TRBJ2-7; TRBD1 agrees at 8 bases. The trim removed 5 bases at V and 2 bases at J, leaving 8 bases unmatched. The CDR3 spans 15 residues. Germline V lookup: CDR1 SGHTA, CDR2 FQGNSA. Here the CDR3 reads CASSPMTGATYEQYF. CDR3 coding DNA: TGTGCCAGCAGCCCAATGACAGGGGCTACCTACGAGCAGTACTTC.

The rearrangement joins TRBV18 to TRBJ2-3, with TRBD2 identical over 12 bases. Germline trimming cut 4 bases from V and 2 bases from J; bases unmatched to any gene: 4. This CDR3 region has 16 residues. CDR1 and CDR2 (germline): KGHSH, LQKENI. The CDR3 nucleotides read TGTGCCAGCTCACTCCTAGCGGGGGGGCCCACAGATACGCAGTATTTT. This gives the protein CASSLLAGGPTDTQYF.

This clone showed up just a few times. J is TRBJ1-4 and V is TRBV20-1; D is unresolved. CDR1 and CDR2 (germline): DFQATT, SNEGSKA (reference sequence). Trimming left V 2 bases short and J 8 bases short, with 6 bases between. The CDR3 runs to 11 residues. CDR3 amino acids: CSARSGEKLFF. The CDR3 DNA reads TGCAGTGCTAGAAGTGGCGAAAAACTGTTTTTT.

The gene calls are TRBV28 and TRBJ1-3, with D perhaps matching TRBD1 (5 bases). CDR1 is MDHEN, CDR2 SYDVKM, per germline. The CDR3 sequence is 16 residues long. V was shortened by 3 bases and J by 8 bases, with 20 bases between the two germline ends. The CDR3 nucleotides read TGTGCCAGCAGTTTGATCTCCGGGGGGAAGAGGGACACCATATATTTT. Its protein is CASSLISGGKRDTIYF.

The J gene is TRBJ2-3, the V gene TRBV10-3, with 8 bases fitting TRBD2. The V gene end was trimmed by 7 bases and the J gene end by 3 bases; junction bases not matched to a gene: 3. The CDR3 is 13 residues long. The germline gives CDR1 ENHRY, CDR2 SYGVKD. The CDR3 sequence: CAIKAGGTDTQYF. The CDR3 bases are TGTGCCATCAAGGCGGGGGGTACAGATACGCAGTATTTT.

The V gene is TRBV28, the J gene TRBJ1-2; D not resolved. V lost 5 bases and J 0 bases, leaving 4 bases between the germline ends. This CDR3 has 12 amino acids. Germline V lookup: CDR1 MDHEN, CDR2 SYDVKM. In nucleotides, the CDR3 is TGTGCCAGCAGTCTAACTAACTATGGCTACACCTTC. Translated, it gives CASSLTNYGYTF.

V usage is TRBV28 and J usage is TRBJ1-6, with D possibly TRBD1 on 5 matching bases. There are 13 residues in the CDR3. Germline V CDR1 and CDR2: MDHEN, SYDVKM. V shed 8 bases and J shed 6 bases, with 11 bases lying between them. CDR3 protein: CASHRRGNSPLHF. DNA for the CDR3: TGTGCCAGCCACAGGAGGGGTAATTCACCCCTCCACTTT.

The gene calls are TRBV5-6 and TRBJ1-2; D uncertain. CDR1 is SGHDT, CDR2 YYEEEE, per germline. V lost 0 bases and J lost 7, with 4 bases in between. The CDR3 extends over 11 amino acids. Here the CDR3 DNA reads TGTGCCAGCAGCTTGGAGAGTGGCTACACCTTC. Protein product: CASSLESGYTF.

This clone was detected only a few times. This sequence joins TRBV6-5 and TRBJ1-2, with D unclear. Per the germline V gene, CDR1 is MNHEY and CDR2 is SVGAGI. There are 12 residues in the CDR3. Trimming cost V 7 bases and J 4 bases, with 10 bases left between them. The CDR3: CASTHPIYGYTF. The DNA of the CDR3 is TGTGCCAGCACCCACCCGATCTATGGCTACACCTTC.

The chain joins TRBV6-6 to TRBJ1-5; TRBD1 might be the D (5 bases). This CDR3 has 14 residues. Germline V lookup: CDR1 MNHNY, CDR2 SVGAGI (reference sequence). Trimming removed 6 bases at V and 0 bases at J, with 9 bases between. CDR3 in DNA: TGTGCCAGCAGCAAGACAGATAGCAATCAGCCCCAGCATTTT. This codes for CASSKTDSNQPQHF.

Only a few counts were recorded for this clone. V usage is TRBV7-9 and J usage is TRBJ2-5; the D is unclear. Per germline, CDR1 SEHNR and CDR2 FQNEAQ (reference sequence). V was cut by 1 base and J by 7 bases, with 4 bases left in between. This CDR3 contains 11 residues. In DNA, the CDR3 is TGTGCCAGCAGCTTAGAGGGGACCCAGTACTTC. This encodes CASSLEGTQYF.